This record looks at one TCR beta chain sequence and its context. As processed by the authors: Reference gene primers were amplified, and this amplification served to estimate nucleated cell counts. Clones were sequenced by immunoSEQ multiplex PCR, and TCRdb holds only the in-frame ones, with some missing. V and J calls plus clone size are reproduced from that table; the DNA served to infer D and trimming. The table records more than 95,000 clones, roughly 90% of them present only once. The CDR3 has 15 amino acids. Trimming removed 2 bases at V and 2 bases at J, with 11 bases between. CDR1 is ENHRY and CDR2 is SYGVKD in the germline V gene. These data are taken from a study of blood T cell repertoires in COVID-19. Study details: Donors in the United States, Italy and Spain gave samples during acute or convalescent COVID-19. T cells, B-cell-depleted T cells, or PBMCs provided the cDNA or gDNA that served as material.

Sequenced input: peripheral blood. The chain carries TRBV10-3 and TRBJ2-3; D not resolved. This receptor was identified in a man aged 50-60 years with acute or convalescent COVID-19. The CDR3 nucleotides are TGTGCCATCAGTGAGCACGACACAAACACAGATACGCAGTATTTT. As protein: CAISEHDTNTDTQYF.